This entry lists 12 T cell receptor beta chains sequenced from one sample in a study of blood T cell repertoires in COVID-19. Here immunoSEQ multiplex PCR was the method, and the copy in TCRdb shows in-frame clones only, minus some. Of about 160,000 clones in the sample, 82% were seen once. What was sequenced was peripheral blood. The receptor set was obtained from a woman in her 40s with COVID-19, enrolled during active disease.

The V call is TRBV7-9, the J call TRBJ1-5; no reliable D call. Germline V CDR1 and CDR2: SEHNR, FQNEAQ (reference sequence). The CDR3 runs to 15 residues. V was trimmed by 2 bases and J by 3 bases, leaving 11 bases between them. The CDR3, as DNA: TGTGCCAGCAGCTTATTGGCAAGCGCCAATCAGCCCCAGCATTTT. It specifies CASSLLASANQPQHF.

This clone was recorded once. The chain has TRBV15 and TRBJ2-7; a weak D match, TRBD1 (7 bases). CDR1 and CDR2 (germline): LNHNV, YYDKDF (reference sequence). The CDR3 is made up of 16 amino acids. Trimming took 1 base from V and 3 from J, leaving 16 bases between them. CDR3 sequence reads: CATSRGQGGLHYEQYF. Written as DNA, the CDR3 is TGTGCCACCAGCAGAGGGCAGGGGGGACTCCACTACGAGCAGTACTTC.

DNA for the CDR3: TGTGCCAGCATGGGGCGGGGTGAGCCTACTGGGGCCAACGTCCTGACTTTC. Protein product: CASMGRGEPTGANVLTF. The chain is built from TRBV2 and TRBJ2-6, with TRBD2 as a possible D gene (6 bases). The V gene lost 7 bases and the J gene lost 2 bases, with 18 bases spanning the gap. Germline V gene data show CDR1 as SNHLY and CDR2 as FYNNEI. The length of the CDR3 is 17 residues.

The gene calls are TRBV28 and TRBJ2-7; the match to TRBD1 covers 8 bases. J was trimmed by 5 bases and V by 2 bases; bases with no gene match: 8. The germline CDR1 and CDR2 sequences are MDHEN and SYDVKM. CDR3 length equals 15 residues. The CDR3 reads CASSLPTGVLDEQYF. CDR3 bases: TGTGCCAGCAGTTTACCGACAGGGGTGCTCGACGAGCAGTACTTC.

The chain couples TRBV4-1 to TRBJ1-3; unclear D gene. The CDR3 has 14 residues. V was trimmed by 4 bases and J by 0 bases, leaving 7 bases between them. The V gene's germline CDR1 is MGHRA and CDR2 YSYEKL. The CDR3 is CASSPPRSGNTIYF. CDR3 bases: TGCGCCAGCAGCCCCCCTCGCTCTGGAAACACCATATATTTT.

The chain employs TRBV7-8 and TRBJ1-5; no clear D gene. CDR1 and CDR2 (germline): SGHVS, FQNEAQ. With 2 bases removed from V and 0 bases from J, the gap between germline ends came to 8 bases. This CDR3 is built from 15 residues. CDR3 amino acids: CASSLTRTSNQPQHF. As DNA, the CDR3 is TGTGCCAGCAGCTTAACCAGAACTAGCAATCAGCCCCAGCATTTT.

The J gene is TRBJ2-7, the V gene TRBV27; TRBD1 might be the D (5 bases). The length of the CDR3 is 13 residues. Germline CDR1 reads MNHEY; CDR2 reads SMNVEV (reference sequence). V lost 3 bases to trimming and J lost 6 bases, with 12 bases between them. The CDR3, as DNA: TGTGCCAGCAGTTTCGCAGGGATGACCGAGCAGTACTTC. Translating it yields CASSFAGMTEQYF.

CDR3 in amino acids: CASSSTGSGPQHF. The DNA of the CDR3 is TGTGCCAGCAGTTCTACAGGGTCGGGGCCCCAGCATTTT. The gene calls are TRBV12-3 or TRBV12-4 and TRBJ1-5; D may be TRBD1 (6 bases). Trimming pared 4 bases from V and 9 bases from J, leaving 13 bases between. The CDR3 runs 13 residues.

This rearrangement joins TRBV28 to TRBJ2-7, with TRBD1 matching over 11 bases. V was clipped by 5 bases and J by 7 bases; unmatched bases: 10. This CDR3 region has 15 residues. The germline CDR1 and CDR2 sequences are MDHEN and SYDVKM. The DNA of the CDR3 is TGTGCCAGCAGTAAAGGTGGGACAGGGGGTTTGGAGCAGTACTTC. As protein: CASSKGGTGGLEQYF.

Only a few counts were recorded for this clone. V gene TRBV28 combines with J gene TRBJ2-7; 7 bases are a match to TRBD1. J was trimmed by 4 bases and V by 7 bases; bases with no gene match: 13. Germline lookup yields CDR1 MDHEN and CDR2 SYDVKM. The CDR3 spans 15 residues. The CDR3 bases are TGTGCCAGCATGGATCCAGGACAGGCGGTTTACGAGCAGTACTTC. It codes for CASMDPGQAVYEQYF.

The CDR3 coding sequence is TGTGCCAGCAGTTTATGGGGGCGATCCTACGAGCAGTACTTC. Protein sequence: CASSLWGRSYEQYF. V gene TRBV27 combines with J gene TRBJ2-7; weak D call: TRBD1 (6 bases). This CDR3 region has 14 residues. Germline CDR1 reads MNHEY; CDR2 reads SMNVEV (reference sequence). Trimming shortened V by 1 base and J by 1 base, and 8 bases separated the two germline ends.

J is TRBJ1-1 and V is TRBV24-1, with a possible D match to TRBD1 (6 bases). V lost 3 bases and J lost 0, with 7 bases in between. The CDR3 has 14 residues. Germline CDR1 KGHDR, CDR2 SFDVKD. The CDR3 sequence is CATSDNRVNTEAFF. CDR3 nucleotides: TGTGCCACCAGTGATAACAGGGTGAACACTGAAGCTTTCTTT.